These 22 T cell receptor beta chains originate from one sample sequenced in a study of blood T cell repertoires in COVID-19. Using immunoSEQ multiplex PCR, the repertoire was profiled, and TCRdb retains in-frame clones only, with some absent. The sample shows under 200,000 clones, approximately 91% of them seen only once. What was sequenced was peripheral blood. The source of these receptors is a man between 18 and 29 years old with acute or convalescent COVID-19.

CDR3 residues: CATSDSAGTGDGYTF. CDR3 nucleotide sequence: TGTGCCACCAGTGACTCCGCCGGGACAGGGGATGGCTACACCTTC. The chain combines TRBV24-1 with TRBJ1-2; 10 bases fit TRBD1. V shed 4 bases and J 6 bases; nucleotides not matched to a gene: 7. Germline V CDR1 and CDR2: KGHDR, SFDVKD. The CDR3 sequence is 15 residues long.

The chain links TRBV2 to TRBJ1-5; possible D gene TRBD1, 6 bases. The CDR3 spans 14 residues. Trimming removed 7 bases from V and 6 bases from J, with 16 bases in between. Per the germline V gene, CDR1 is SNHLY and CDR2 is FYNNEI. DNA of the CDR3: TGTGCCAGCACCCTCGAGGGGGGGACTCAGCCCCAGCATTTT. Its translation is CASTLEGGTQPQHF. Supplemented by reference TRBV2 and TRBJ1-5, the full variable domain reads EPEVTQTPSHQVTQMGQEVILRCVPISNHLYFYWYRQILGQKVEFLVSFYNNEISEKSEIFDDQFSVERPDGSNFTLKIRSTKLEDSAMYFCASTLEGGTQPQHFGDGTRLSIL.

The rearrangement joins TRBV9 to TRBJ2-2; 11 bases match TRBD2. The germline CDR1 and CDR2 sequences are SGDLS and YYNGEE. This CDR3 region has 16 residues. The V gene end was trimmed by 0 bases and the J gene end by 5 bases; junction bases not matched to a gene: 3. The CDR3 DNA reads as TGTGCCAGCAGCGTAGTAGCGGGAGGGATAACCGGGGAGCTGTTTTTT. As protein: CASSVVAGGITGELFF.

The J gene is TRBJ1-6, the V gene TRBV7-9; the D gene is possibly TRBD1 (6 bases). The CDR3 extends over 14 amino acids. V lost 5 bases and J lost 6, with 11 bases in between. Germline lookup yields CDR1 SEHNR and CDR2 FQNEAQ (reference sequence). The CDR3 sequence: CASSPTGPNSPLHF. CDR3 sequence (DNA): TGTGCCAGCAGCCCGACAGGCCCTAATTCACCCCTCCACTTT. Based on the CDR3 plus reference TRBV7-9 and TRBJ1-6, the full variable domain is DTGVSQNPRHKITKRGQNVTFRCDPISEHNRLYWYRQTLGQGPEFLTYFQNEAQLEKSRLLSDRFSAERPKGSFSTLEIQRTEQGDSAMYLCASSPTGPNSPLHFGNGTRLTVT.

This clone came up once. One junction end disagrees with the germline gene, perhaps due to a read error. The chain couples TRBV5-1 to TRBJ1-6; D is perhaps TRBD1 (6 bases). Looked up from germline, CDR1 is SGHRS and CDR2 is YFSETQ. The CDR3 is 18 residues long. The CDR3 sequence: CASSLEPGRGAYNSPLHF. In DNA form, the CDR3 reads TGCGCCAGCAGCTTGGAGCCGGGACGGGGGGCGTATAACTCACCCCTCCACTTT.

The chain employs TRBV7-9 and TRBJ1-2; D may be TRBD1 (6 bases). Germline values: CDR1 SEHNR, CDR2 FQNEAQ (reference sequence). This CDR3 contains 13 residues. The V gene lost 3 bases and the J gene lost 6 bases, with 11 bases spanning the gap. CDR3 coding DNA: TGTGCCAGCAGCTTTCAGGGGCAGAATGGCTACACCTTC. Its translation is CASSFQGQNGYTF.

This chain links TRBV6-2 or TRBV6-3 with TRBJ1-5; D remains unclear. Trimming took 7 bases from V and 1 from J, leaving 20 bases between them. From germline, CDR1 is MNHEY and CDR2 SVGEGT. The CDR3 totals 17 residues. CDR3 protein: CASNPWQAALSNQPQHF. The CDR3 DNA follows: TGTGCCAGCAACCCCTGGCAGGCCGCATTAAGCAATCAGCCCCAGCATTTT.

The gene calls are TRBV12-5 and TRBJ2-7; no firm D call. CDR1 and CDR2 (germline): LGHNT, FRNRAP. This CDR3 comprises 13 residues. The V end lost 1 base, the J end lost 5 bases, and 9 bases lay between the germline ends. The CDR3 DNA sequence: TGTGCTAGTGGTTTGGCCCCTCTCCACGAGCAGTACTTC. As protein: CASGLAPLHEQYF.

The V gene is TRBV19, the J gene TRBJ1-1, with TRBD1 as a possible D gene (5 bases). CDR1 is LNHDA, CDR2 SQIVND, per germline (reference sequence). V lost 7 bases and J lost 3, with 15 bases in between. The CDR3 covers 14 residues. The DNA for the CDR3 is TGTGCCAGTATGGTTATCAGGGATCACACTGAAGCTTTCTTT. Translated: CASMVIRDHTEAFF.

In its sample, this clone was seen once. V is TRBV24-1 and J is TRBJ2-5, with 9 bases lining up with TRBD2. This CDR3 spans 14 amino acids. J lost 5 bases, V lost 7 bases, and 7 bases had no gene match. CDR1 and CDR2 from the germline V gene are KGHDR and SFDVKD. The CDR3 sequence: CATSVAGVGETQYF. In DNA form, the CDR3 reads TGTGCCACCAGCGTAGCGGGAGTTGGGGAGACCCAGTACTTC.

The chain links TRBV3-1 (or the pseudogene TRBV3-2) to TRBJ2-1; D is possibly TRBD2 (5 bases). The germline V gene encodes CDR1 LGHDT and CDR2 YNNKEL (reference sequence). The CDR3 totals 16 residues. Trimming shortened V by 0 bases and J by 8 bases, and 17 bases separated the two germline ends. This CDR3 is CASSQDMRTSGDEQFF. As DNA, the CDR3 is TGTGCCAGCAGCCAAGATATGCGGACCAGCGGTGATGAGCAGTTCTTC.

The chain is built from TRBV6-5 and TRBJ1-5; 8 nucleotides agree with TRBD1. CDR3 length equals 14 residues. V lost 6 bases, J lost 5 bases, and 6 bases stayed unmatched. The germline gives CDR1 MNHEY, CDR2 SVGAGI. CDR3 sequence reads: CASSPQGAYQPQHF. CDR3 sequence (DNA): TGTGCCAGCAGCCCGCAGGGGGCCTATCAGCCCCAGCATTTT.

The J gene is TRBJ1-6, the V gene TRBV6-5; TRBD1 is a possible D gene (6 bases). Germline CDR1 MNHEY, CDR2 SVGAGI. V gave up 6 bases and J gave up 3 bases, with 12 bases separating them. The CDR3 is 15 residues long. The CDR3 is CASSSLTGYNSPLHF. The CDR3 DNA sequence: TGTGCCAGCAGCTCTTTGACAGGCTATAATTCACCCCTCCACTTT.

This clone was seen just once. V usage is TRBV19 and J usage is TRBJ1-1, with 11 bases lining up with TRBD1. Germline values: CDR1 LNHDA, CDR2 SQIVND (reference sequence). This CDR3 region has 15 residues. Trimming removed 5 bases from V and 7 bases from J; junction bases left unmatched: 9. CDR3 amino acids: CASSARPGQGVEAFF. The CDR3 nucleotides are TGTGCCAGTAGTGCTCGGCCGGGACAGGGGGTTGAAGCTTTCTTT. The variable domain in full, with the rest retrieved from reference TRBV19 and TRBJ1-1, is DGGITQSPKYLFRKEGQNVTLSCEQNLNHDAMYWYRQDPGQGLRLIYYSQIVNDFQKGDIAEGYSVSREKKESFPLTVTSAQKNPTAFYLCASSARPGQGVEAFFGQGTRLTVV.

The CDR3 here is CASSLGLAGNQETQYF. In nucleotides, the CDR3 is TGTGCCAGCAGCTTAGGGCTAGCGGGGAATCAAGAGACCCAGTACTTC. The V call is TRBV7-2, the J call TRBJ2-5; 9 bases map to TRBD2. The CDR3 extends over 16 amino acids. The germline gives CDR1 SGHTA, CDR2 FQGNSA. Trimming removed 1 base from V and 2 bases from J; junction bases left unmatched: 5.

This chain connects TRBV7-9 to TRBJ2-1, with 9 nucleotides matching TRBD1. V gave up 1 base and J gave up 0 bases; unmatched junction bases: 7. The CDR3 covers 18 residues. Germline V gene lookup returns CDR1 SEHNR and CDR2 FQNEAQ (reference sequence). CDR3 protein: CASSLGWGQGSSYNEQFF. The CDR3 DNA reads as TGTGCCAGCAGCTTAGGGTGGGGACAGGGTAGCTCCTACAATGAGCAGTTCTTC.

The rearrangement joins TRBV30 to TRBJ2-2, with D tentatively TRBD1 (5 bases). Germline-derived CDR1 and CDR2 are GTSNPN and SVGIG (reference sequence). CDR3 length equals 16 residues. With 0 bases removed from V and 3 bases from J, the gap between germline ends came to 14 bases. The CDR3: CAWSVLARVDTGELFF. Written as DNA, the CDR3 is TGTGCCTGGAGTGTACTCGCCAGGGTGGACACCGGGGAGCTGTTTTTT.

A single count supports this clone. The chain carries TRBV5-1 and TRBJ1-1; D is perhaps TRBD1 (6 bases). Trimming pared 2 bases from V and 8 bases from J, leaving 10 bases between. The CDR3 runs to 12 residues. Germline loops: CDR1 SGHRS, CDR2 YFSETQ. Here the CDR3 reads CASSLQGPEAFF. CDR3 in DNA: TGCGCCAGCAGCTTACAGGGTCCGGAAGCTTTCTTT.

This chain links TRBV5-8 with TRBJ1-2; 7 bases map to TRBD1. V lost 6 bases and J lost 1; bases outside the gene matches: 6. Germline CDR1 SGHTS, CDR2 YDEGEE. The CDR3 loop spans 14 amino acids. DNA for the CDR3: TGTGCCAGCATCATGCCAGGGGGTAACTATGGCTACACCTTC. It translates to CASIMPGGNYGYTF.

V is TRBV27 and J is TRBJ1-2; D unresolved. CDR3 length: 15 amino acids. Trimming pared 7 bases from V and 1 base from J, leaving 16 bases between. Germline V gene sequence: CDR1 MNHEY, CDR2 SMNVEV (reference sequence). CDR3 sequence reads: CASTPAGRDNYGYTF. In DNA form, the CDR3 reads TGTGCCAGCACTCCGGCGGGCCGTGATAACTATGGCTACACCTTC.

This sequence joins TRBV4-1 and TRBJ2-7; 9 nucleotides line up with TRBD1. V dropped 4 bases and J dropped 8; count of bases not matched to a gene: 9. CDR1 and CDR2 (germline): MGHRA, YSYEKL. The CDR3 covers 14 residues. CDR3 DNA: TGCGCCAGCAGCCCCGGAACAGGGGGCGGGAAGCAGTACTTC. Its translation is CASSPGTGGGKQYF.

The V and J genes are TRBV18 and TRBJ2-2; the match to TRBD1 covers 9 bases. This CDR3 has 15 amino acids. Germline values: CDR1 KGHSH, CDR2 LQKENI. J lost 3 bases, V lost 3 bases, and 2 bases had no gene match. In nucleotides, the CDR3 is TGTGCCAGCTCACCTCGGACAGGGGACACCGGGGAGCTGTTTTTT. Translation gives CASSPRTGDTGELFF.